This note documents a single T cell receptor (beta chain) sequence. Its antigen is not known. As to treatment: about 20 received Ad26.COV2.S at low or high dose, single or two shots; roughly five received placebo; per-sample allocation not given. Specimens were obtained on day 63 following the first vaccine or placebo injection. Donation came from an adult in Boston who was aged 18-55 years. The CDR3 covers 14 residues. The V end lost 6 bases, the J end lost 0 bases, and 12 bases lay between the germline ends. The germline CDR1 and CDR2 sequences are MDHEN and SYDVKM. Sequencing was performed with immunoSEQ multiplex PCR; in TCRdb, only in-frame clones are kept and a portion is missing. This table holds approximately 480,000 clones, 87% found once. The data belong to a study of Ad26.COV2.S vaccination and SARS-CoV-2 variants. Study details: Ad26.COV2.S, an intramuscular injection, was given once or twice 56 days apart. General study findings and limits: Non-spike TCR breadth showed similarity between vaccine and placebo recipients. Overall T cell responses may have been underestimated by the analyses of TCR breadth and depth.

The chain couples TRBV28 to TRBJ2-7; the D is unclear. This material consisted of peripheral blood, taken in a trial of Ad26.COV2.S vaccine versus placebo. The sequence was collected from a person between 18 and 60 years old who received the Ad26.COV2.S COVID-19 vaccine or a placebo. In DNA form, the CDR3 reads TGTGCCAGCAGCACAGACCGTCCCTCCTACGAGCAGTACTTC. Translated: CASSTDRPSYEQYF.